These 2 T cell receptor beta chains came from one sample sequenced in a study of shared clonotypes between healthy human individuals. This table comes from immunoSEQ multiplex PCR, and its TCRdb copy is limited to in-frame clones, with some not included. This repertoire shows around 980,000 clones, about 84% found once; its top ten account for more than 0.55%. Sequencing input: memory CD4+ T cells from PBMCs. As for subset: CD45RA-negative fraction. The receptors were gathered from a man aged 18 to 29 in good health. Some clones in this sample may be carry-over from other donors' samples.

The table lists this clone with many counts. CDR3 nucleotides: TGTGCCAGCAGCCGAGAAGCGGGAGGGGTCGAAGTGGAGACCCAGTACTTC. Amino acids: CASSREAGGVEVETQYF. The rearrangement links TRBV7-9 to TRBJ2-5, with 10 bases lining up with TRBD2. This CDR3 is 17 amino acids long. After removal of 5 bases from V and 5 bases from J, the junction contained 14 bases not matched to a gene. Germline loops: CDR1 SEHNR, CDR2 FQNEAQ (reference sequence).

The count of this clone is one. This rearrangement joins TRBV7-3 to TRBJ2-7, with TRBD1 matching 8 bases. The germline V gene has CDR1 SGHTA and CDR2 FQGTGA. CDR3 length equals 15 residues. After removal of 5 bases from V and 2 bases from J, the junction contained 8 bases not matched to a gene. CDR3 in amino acids: CASSLGQGETYEQYF. The CDR3 nucleotides are TGTGCCAGCAGCCTCGGACAGGGAGAGACCTACGAGCAGTACTTC.